Sequencing of this TCR beta chain was carried out in a study of blood T cell repertoires in COVID-19. Study summary: Material from acute and convalescent COVID-19 was sourced from the United States, Italy and Spain. Sources were T cells, B-cell-depleted T cells, or PBMCs; the material itself was cDNA or gDNA.

Under the authors' procedure: Quantification of nucleated cells was approximated via reference gene primer amplification. The table came from immunoSEQ multiplex PCR; TCRdb's copy has only in-frame clones and leaves some out. That table supplies the V and J calls and clone size; D and trimming were determined from the DNA. The sample has 190,000 or so clones, more than 75% seen once. This CDR3 spans 14 amino acids. The germline V gene encodes CDR1 KGHSH and CDR2 LQKENI. V dropped 4 bases and J dropped 6 bases, with 12 bases sitting between them. Sequenced sample: peripheral blood. The chain links TRBV18 to TRBJ1-4; D not resolved. This clonotype was obtained from a woman aged 18-29 years who had recovered from COVID-19. CDR3 in DNA: TGTGCCAGCTCACGGTCCCGAGGGTATGAAAAACTGTTTTTT. Encoded protein: CASSRSRGYEKLFF.